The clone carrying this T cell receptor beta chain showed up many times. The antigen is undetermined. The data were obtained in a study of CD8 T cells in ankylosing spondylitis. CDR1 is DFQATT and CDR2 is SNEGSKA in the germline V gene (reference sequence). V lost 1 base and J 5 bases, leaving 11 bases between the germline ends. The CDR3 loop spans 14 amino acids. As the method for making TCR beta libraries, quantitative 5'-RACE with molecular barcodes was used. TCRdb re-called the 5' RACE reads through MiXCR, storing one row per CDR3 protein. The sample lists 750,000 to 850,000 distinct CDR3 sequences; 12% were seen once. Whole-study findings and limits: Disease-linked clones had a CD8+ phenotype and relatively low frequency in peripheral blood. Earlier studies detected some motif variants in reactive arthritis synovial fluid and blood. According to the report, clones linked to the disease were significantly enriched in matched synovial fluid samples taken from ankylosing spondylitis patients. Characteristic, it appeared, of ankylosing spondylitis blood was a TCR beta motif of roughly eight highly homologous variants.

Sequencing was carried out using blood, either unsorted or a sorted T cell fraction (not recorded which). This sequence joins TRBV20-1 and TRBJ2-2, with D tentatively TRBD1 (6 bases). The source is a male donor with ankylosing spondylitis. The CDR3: CSARVTGRTGELFF. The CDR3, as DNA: TGCAGTGCTAGAGTAACAGGGCGAACCGGGGAGCTGTTTTTT.